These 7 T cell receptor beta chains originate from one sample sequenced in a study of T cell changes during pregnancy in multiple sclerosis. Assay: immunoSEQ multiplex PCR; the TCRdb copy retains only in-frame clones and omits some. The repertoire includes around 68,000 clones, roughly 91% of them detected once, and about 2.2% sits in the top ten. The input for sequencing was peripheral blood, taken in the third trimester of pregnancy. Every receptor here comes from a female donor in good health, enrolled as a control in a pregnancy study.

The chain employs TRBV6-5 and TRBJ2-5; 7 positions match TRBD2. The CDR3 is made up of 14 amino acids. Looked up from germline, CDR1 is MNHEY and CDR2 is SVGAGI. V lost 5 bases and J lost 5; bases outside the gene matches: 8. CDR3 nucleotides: TGTGCCAGCAGTCCAGGGAGGGCGTGGGAGACCCAGTACTTC. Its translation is CASSPGRAWETQYF.

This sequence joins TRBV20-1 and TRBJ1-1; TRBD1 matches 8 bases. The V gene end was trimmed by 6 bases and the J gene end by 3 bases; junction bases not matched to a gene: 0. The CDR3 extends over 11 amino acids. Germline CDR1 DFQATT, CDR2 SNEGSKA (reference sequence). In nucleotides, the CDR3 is TGCAGTGCGACAGGGGACACTGAAGCTTTCTTT. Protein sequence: CSATGDTEAFF.

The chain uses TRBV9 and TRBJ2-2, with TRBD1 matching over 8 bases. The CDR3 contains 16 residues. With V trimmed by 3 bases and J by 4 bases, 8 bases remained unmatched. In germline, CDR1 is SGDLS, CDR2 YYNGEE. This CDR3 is CASSAATGAGTGELFF. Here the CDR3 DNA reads TGTGCCAGCAGCGCCGCGACAGGGGCGGGCACCGGGGAGCTGTTTTTT.

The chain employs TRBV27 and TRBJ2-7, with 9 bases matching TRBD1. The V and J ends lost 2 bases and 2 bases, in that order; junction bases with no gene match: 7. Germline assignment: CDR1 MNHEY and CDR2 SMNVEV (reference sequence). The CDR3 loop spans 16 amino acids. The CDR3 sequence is CASSLRTGQGTYEQYF. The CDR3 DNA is TGTGCCAGCAGTTTACGAACGGGACAGGGTACCTACGAGCAGTACTTC.

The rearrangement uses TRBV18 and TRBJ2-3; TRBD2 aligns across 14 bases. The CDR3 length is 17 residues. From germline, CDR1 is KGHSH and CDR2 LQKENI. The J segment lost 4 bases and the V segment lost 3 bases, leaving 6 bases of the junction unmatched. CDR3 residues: CASSPTGLAGDSDTQYF. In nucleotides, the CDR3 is TGTGCCAGCTCACCGACGGGACTAGCGGGGGATTCAGATACGCAGTATTTT.

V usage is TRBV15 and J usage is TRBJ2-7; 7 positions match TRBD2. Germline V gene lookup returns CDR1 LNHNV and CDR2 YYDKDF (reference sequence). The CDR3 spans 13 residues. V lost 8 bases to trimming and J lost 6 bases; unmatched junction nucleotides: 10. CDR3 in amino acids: CATAWGGSGEQYF. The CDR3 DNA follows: TGTGCCACCGCCTGGGGAGGGTCGGGCGAGCAGTACTTC.

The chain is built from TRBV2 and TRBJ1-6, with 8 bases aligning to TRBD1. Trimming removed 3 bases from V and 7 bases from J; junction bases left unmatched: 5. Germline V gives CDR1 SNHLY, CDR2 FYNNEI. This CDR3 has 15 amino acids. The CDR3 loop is CASSEIGQGNSPLHF. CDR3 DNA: TGTGCCAGCAGTGAGATCGGACAGGGAAATTCACCCCTCCACTTT.